This T cell receptor (beta chain) is drawn from a study of blood T cell repertoires in COVID-19. Study at large: Acute and convalescent COVID-19 specimens originated in the United States, Italy and Spain. Nucleic acid was either cDNA or gDNA, and it came from T cells, B-cell-depleted T cells, or PBMCs.

This CDR3 comprises 14 residues. Per the germline V gene, CDR1 is SQVTM and CDR2 is ANQGSEA. V was cut by 0 bases and J by 4 bases, with 12 bases left in between. Original methodology: Reference gene primers were amplified, and this amplification served to estimate nucleated cell counts. Data came from immunoSEQ multiplex PCR; TCRdb stores just in-frame clones and leaves some out. V, J and clone size reflect that table, while D and trimming were determined from the DNA. The data hold approximately 210,000 clones, with 82% observed a single time. V usage is TRBV29-1 and J usage is TRBJ1-1; D call uncertain. The sequence was obtained from a woman older than 75 with acute or convalescent COVID-19. Sequenced sample: peripheral blood. DNA for the CDR3: TGCAGCGTTGAAGATGGGTCGGGGAGCACTGAAGCTTTCTTT. This encodes CSVEDGSGSTEAFF.